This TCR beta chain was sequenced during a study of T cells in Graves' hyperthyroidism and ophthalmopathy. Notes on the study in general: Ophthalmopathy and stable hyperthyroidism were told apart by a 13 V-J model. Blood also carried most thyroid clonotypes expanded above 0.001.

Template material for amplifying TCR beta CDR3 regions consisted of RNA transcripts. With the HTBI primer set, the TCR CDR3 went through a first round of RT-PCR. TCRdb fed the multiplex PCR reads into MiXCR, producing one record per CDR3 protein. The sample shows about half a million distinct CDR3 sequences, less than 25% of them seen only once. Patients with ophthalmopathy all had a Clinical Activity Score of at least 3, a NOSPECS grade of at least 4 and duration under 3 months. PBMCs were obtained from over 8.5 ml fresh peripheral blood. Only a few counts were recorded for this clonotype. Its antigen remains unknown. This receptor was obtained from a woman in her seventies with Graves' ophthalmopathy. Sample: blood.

Written as DNA, the CDR3 is TGTGCCTGGAGTGTAGCCCAGAACACTGAAGCTTTCTTT. Translated: CAWSVAQNTEAFF. The chain has TRBV30 and TRBJ1-1; D is unresolved. The CDR3 sequence is 13 residues long. Germline CDR1 is GTSNPN and CDR2 is SVGIG (reference sequence). The V end was cut by 0 bases, the J end by 1 base, with 6 bases between.